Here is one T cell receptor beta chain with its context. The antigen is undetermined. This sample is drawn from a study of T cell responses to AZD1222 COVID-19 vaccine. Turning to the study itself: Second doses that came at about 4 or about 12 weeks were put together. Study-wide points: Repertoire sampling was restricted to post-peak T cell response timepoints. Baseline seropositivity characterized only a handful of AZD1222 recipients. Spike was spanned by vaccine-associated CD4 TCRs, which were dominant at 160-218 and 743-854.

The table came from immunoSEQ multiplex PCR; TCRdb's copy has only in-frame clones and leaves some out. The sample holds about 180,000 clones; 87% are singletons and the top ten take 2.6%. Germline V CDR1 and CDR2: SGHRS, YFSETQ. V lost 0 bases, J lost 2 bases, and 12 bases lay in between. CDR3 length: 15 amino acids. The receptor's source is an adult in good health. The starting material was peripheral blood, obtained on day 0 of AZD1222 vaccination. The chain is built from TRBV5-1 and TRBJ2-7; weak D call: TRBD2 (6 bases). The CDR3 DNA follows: TGCGCCAGCAGCTTGGGCGGGATGTTCCCCTACGAGCAGTACTTC. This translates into CASSLGGMFPYEQYF. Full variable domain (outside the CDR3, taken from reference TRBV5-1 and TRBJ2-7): KAGVTQTPRYLIKTRGQQVTLSCSPISGHRSVSWYQQTPGQGLQFLFEYFSETQRNKGNFPGRFSGRQFSNSRSEMNVSTLELGDSALYLCASSLGGMFPYEQYFGPGTRLTVT.